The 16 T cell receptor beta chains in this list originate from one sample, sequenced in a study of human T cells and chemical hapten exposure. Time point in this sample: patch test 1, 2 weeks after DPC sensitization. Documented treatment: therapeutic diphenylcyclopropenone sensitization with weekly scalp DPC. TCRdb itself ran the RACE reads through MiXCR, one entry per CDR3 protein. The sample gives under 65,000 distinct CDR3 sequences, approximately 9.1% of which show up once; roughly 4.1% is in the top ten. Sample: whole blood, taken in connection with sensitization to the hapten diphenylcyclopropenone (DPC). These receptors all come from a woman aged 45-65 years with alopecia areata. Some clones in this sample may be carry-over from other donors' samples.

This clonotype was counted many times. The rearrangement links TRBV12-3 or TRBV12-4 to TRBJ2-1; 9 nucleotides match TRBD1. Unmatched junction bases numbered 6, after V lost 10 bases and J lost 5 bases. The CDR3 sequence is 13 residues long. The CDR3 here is CATFRDRDNEQFF. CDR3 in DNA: TGTGCCACATTCCGGGACAGGGACAATGAGCAGTTCTTC.

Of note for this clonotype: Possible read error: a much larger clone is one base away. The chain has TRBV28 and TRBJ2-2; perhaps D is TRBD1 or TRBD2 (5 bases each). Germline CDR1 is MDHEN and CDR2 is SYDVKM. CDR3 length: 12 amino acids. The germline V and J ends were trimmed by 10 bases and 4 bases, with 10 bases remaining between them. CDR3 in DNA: TGTGCCACCATGGGACGCACCGGGGAGCTGTTTTTT. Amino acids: CATMGRTGELFF.

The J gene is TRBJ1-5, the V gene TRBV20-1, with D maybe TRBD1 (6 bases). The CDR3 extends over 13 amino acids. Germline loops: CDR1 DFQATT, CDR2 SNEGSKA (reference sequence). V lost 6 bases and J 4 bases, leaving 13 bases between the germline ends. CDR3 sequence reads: CSARRTVNQPQHF. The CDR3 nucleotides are TGCAGTGCCAGAAGGACAGTTAATCAGCCCCAGCATTTT.

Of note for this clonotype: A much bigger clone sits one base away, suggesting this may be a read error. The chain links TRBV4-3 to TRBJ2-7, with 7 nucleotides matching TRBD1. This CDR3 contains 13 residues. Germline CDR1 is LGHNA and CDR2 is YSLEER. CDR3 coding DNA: TGCGCCAGCATCCAAGCGAGGGGGCGCGAGCAGTACTTC. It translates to CASIQARGREQYF.

The CDR3 DNA follows: TGTGCCAGTAGTTTAAGGAGGGATGGGGCCAACGTCCTGACTTTC. It codes for CASSLRRDGANVLTF. This chain connects TRBV19 to TRBJ2-6; a weak D match, TRBD2 (6 bases). The CDR3 totals 15 residues. V lost 5 bases and J lost 3, with 11 bases in between. From germline, CDR1 is LNHDA and CDR2 SQIVND (reference sequence).

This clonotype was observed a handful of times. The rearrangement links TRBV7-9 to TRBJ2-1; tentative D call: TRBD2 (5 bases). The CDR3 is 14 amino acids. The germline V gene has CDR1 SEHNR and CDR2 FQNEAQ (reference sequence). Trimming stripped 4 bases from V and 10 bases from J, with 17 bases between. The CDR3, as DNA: TGTGCCAGCAGCTCCGGCGTGGGAGTGGTCGAGCAGTTCTTC. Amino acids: CASSSGVGVVEQFF.

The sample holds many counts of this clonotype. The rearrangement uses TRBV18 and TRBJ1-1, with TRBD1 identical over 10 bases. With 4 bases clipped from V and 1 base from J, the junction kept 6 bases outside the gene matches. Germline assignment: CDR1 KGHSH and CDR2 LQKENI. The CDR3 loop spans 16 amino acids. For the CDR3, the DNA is TGTGCCAGCTCACTAGGGGACAGGGGATCGAACACTGAAGCTTTCTTT. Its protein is CASSLGDRGSNTEAFF.

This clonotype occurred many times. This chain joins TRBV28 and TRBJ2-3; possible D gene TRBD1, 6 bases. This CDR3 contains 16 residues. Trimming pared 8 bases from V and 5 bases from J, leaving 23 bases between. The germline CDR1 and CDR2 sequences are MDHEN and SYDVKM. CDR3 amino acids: CASLPGPGQWRDTQYF. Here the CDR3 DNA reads TGTGCCAGCCTACCCGGACCCGGACAGTGGAGAGATACGCAGTATTTT.

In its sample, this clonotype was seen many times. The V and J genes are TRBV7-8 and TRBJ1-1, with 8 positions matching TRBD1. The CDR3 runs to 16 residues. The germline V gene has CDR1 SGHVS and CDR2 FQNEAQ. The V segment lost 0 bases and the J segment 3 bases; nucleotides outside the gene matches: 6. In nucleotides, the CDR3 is TGTGCCAGCAGCTTAGCGCAGGTGGGACAGGACACTGAAGCTTTCTTT. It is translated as CASSLAQVGQDTEAFF.

The CDR3 loop reads CASSLKAATDTQYF. The CDR3 nucleotides are TGTGCCAGCAGTTTAAAAGCAGCCACAGATACGCAGTATTTT. J is TRBJ2-3 and V is TRBV27; D is unresolved. Germline lookup yields CDR1 MNHEY and CDR2 SMNVEV (reference sequence). The CDR3 runs to 14 residues. V shed 2 bases and J shed 2 bases, with 8 bases lying between them.

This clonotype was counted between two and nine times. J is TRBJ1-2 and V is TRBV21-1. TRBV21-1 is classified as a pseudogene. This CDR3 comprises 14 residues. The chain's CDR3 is CASSVESWNYGYTF. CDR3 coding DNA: TGTGCCAGCAGCGTAGAAAGCTGGAACTATGGCTACACCTTC.

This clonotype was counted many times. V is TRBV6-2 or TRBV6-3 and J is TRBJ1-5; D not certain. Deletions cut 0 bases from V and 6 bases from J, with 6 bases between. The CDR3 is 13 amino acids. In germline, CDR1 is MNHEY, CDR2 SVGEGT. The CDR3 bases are TGTGCCAGCAGTTACTCCCCGGGTCAGCCCCAGCATTTT. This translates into CASSYSPGQPQHF.

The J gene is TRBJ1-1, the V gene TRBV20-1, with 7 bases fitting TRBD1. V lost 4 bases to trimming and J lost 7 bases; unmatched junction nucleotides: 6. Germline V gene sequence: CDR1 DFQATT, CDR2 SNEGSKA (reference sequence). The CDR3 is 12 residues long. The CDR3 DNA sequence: TGCAGTGCTAATTCAGGGGGTGGTGAAGCTTTCTTT. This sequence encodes CSANSGGGEAFF.

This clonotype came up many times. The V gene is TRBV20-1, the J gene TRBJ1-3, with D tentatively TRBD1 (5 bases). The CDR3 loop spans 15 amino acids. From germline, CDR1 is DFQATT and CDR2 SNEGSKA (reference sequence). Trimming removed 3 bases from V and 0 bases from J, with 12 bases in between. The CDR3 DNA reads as TGCAGTGCTAGTGACAGATCATTCTCTGGAAACACCATATATTTT. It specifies CSASDRSFSGNTIYF.

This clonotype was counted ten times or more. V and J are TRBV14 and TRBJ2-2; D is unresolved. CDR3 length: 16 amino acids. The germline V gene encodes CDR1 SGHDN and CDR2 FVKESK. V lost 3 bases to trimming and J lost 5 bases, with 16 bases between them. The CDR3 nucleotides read TGTGCCAGCAGCCAGATCCGGGTCCTTGGGACCGGGGAGCTGTTTTTT. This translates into CASSQIRVLGTGELFF.

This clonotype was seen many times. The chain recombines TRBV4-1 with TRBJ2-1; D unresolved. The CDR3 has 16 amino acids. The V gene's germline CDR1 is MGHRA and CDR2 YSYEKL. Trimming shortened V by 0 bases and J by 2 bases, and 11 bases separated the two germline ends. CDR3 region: CASSQDIANTYNEQFF. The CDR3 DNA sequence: TGCGCCAGCAGCCAAGATATAGCTAACACCTACAATGAGCAGTTCTTC.